Described below is a single T cell receptor beta chain sequence and its context. This sample stems from a study of cytomegalovirus exposure and HLA in healthy donors. Germline trimming cut 4 bases from V and 0 bases from J; bases unmatched to any gene: 19. Germline CDR1 and CDR2: PRHDT and FYEKMQ (reference sequence). There are 21 residues in the CDR3. PCR involved 60 Vbeta and 13 Jbeta primers. Profiled with immunoSEQ multiplex PCR; TCRdb holds only in-frame clones, not every one. The sample shows 75,000 to 100,000 clones, roughly 76% of them seen only once. This sequence was found in a female donor in good health and CMV-seronegative. The source material was PBMCs. The chain carries TRBV13 and TRBJ2-3; 10 bases are a match to TRBD2. CDR3 protein: CASSSQVGSLAGDTSTDTQYF. The CDR3 DNA follows: TGTGCCAGCAGCTCCCAAGTAGGTTCGCTAGCGGGGGATACTAGCACAGATACGCAGTATTTT.